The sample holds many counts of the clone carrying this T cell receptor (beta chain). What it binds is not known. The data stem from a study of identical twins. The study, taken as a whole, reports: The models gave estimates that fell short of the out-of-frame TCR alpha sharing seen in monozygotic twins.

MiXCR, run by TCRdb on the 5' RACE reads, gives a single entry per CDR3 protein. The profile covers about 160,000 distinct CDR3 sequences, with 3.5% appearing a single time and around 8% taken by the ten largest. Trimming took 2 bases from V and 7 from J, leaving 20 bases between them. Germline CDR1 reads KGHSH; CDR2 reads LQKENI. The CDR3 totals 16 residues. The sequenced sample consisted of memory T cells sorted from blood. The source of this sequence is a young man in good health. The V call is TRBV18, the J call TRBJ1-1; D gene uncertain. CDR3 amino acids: CASSPKNIQGAHEAFF. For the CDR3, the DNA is TGTGCCAGCTCACCAAAGAATATCCAAGGTGCACATGAAGCTTTCTTT.